A selection of T cell receptor beta chains follows, all from one sample in a study of tumor-infiltrating lymphocytes in localized non-small cell lung cancer. Repertoires were generated with immunoSEQ multiplex PCR, while TCRdb's copy carries only in-frame clones and drops some. The profile covers 9,000 to 15,000 clones, with about 66% appearing a single time and around 10% taken by the ten largest. The source material was uninvolved lung tissue not adjacent to the tumor. These receptors originate from a human donor with non-small cell lung cancer. The CDR3 runs from the conserved cysteine through the conserved F or W. The order of the fields is J gene, CDR3 length, V gene, D gene, clone size, CDR3 DNA, CDR3 protein. D genes are given only for firm matches. The size of a clone is reported for some rows only, either as once, few or many, or as a class for expanded clones.

J: TRBJ2-7
length: 14
V: TRBV30
D: NA
size: NA
DNA: TGTGCCTGGAGCCTATCACTCGGGGGATACGAGCAGTACTTC
CDR3: CAWSLSLGGYEQYF

J: TRBJ1-5
length: 13
V: TRBV7-2
D: NA
size: medium-sized
DNA: TGTGCCAGCAGCTTTGGTGGCAATCAGCCCCAGCATTTT
CDR3: CASSFGGNQPQHF

J: TRBJ2-7
length: 15
V: TRBV5-5
D: TRBD1
size: few
DNA: TGTGCCAGCAGAATCGGGACAGGGGTAGGTTACGAGCAGTACTTC
CDR3: CASRIGTGVGYEQYF

J: TRBJ2-7
length: 12
V: TRBV11-2
D: TRBD2
size: NA
DNA: TGTGCCAGCGGCCCCGGGACTAACGAGCAGTACTTC
CDR3: CASGPGTNEQYF

J: TRBJ1-3
length: 18
V: TRBV5-5
D: NA
size: NA
DNA: TGTGCCAGCAGCCGTGGGGGGCGGACCGGCGGGCCTGGAAACACCATATATTTT
CDR3: CASSRGGRTGGPGNTIYF

J: TRBJ2-7
length: 15
V: TRBV11-2
D: NA
size: NA
DNA: TGTGCCAGCAGCTTAGATCCTTCTGTCTCATACGAGCAGTACTTC
CDR3: CASSLDPSVSYEQYF

J: TRBJ1-4
length: 12
V: TRBV4-1
D: NA
size: once
DNA: TGCGCCAGCAGCCAAGTGTATGAAAAACTGTTTTTT
CDR3: CASSQVYEKLFF

J: TRBJ1-2
length: 13
V: TRBV4-1
D: TRBD1
size: NA
DNA: TGCGCCAGCAGCCGGGACAGGGACTATGGCTACACCTTC
CDR3: CASSRDRDYGYTF

J: TRBJ2-1
length: 17
V: TRBV15
D: TRBD2
size: medium-sized
DNA: TGTGCCACCAGCAGTAGAGGGGCCAGCGGGGCTCACAATGAGCAGTTCTTC
CDR3: CATSSRGASGAHNEQFF

J: TRBJ1-1
length: 15
V: TRBV19
D: NA
size: NA
DNA: TGTGCCAGTAGGAAGATAGGGCAGTTGAACACTGAAGCTTTCTTT
CDR3: CASRKIGQLNTEAFF

J: TRBJ1-2
length: 13
V: TRBV7-2
D: NA
size: NA
DNA: TGTGCCAGCAGCTTCAAACGGCTCTATGGCTACACCTTC
CDR3: CASSFKRLYGYTF

J: TRBJ1-1
length: 14
V: TRBV5-6
D: NA
size: NA
DNA: TGTGCCAGCAGCTTGATGGGGGCTCTGGATGAAGCTTTCTTT
CDR3: CASSLMGALDEAFF

J: TRBJ1-2
length: 13
V: TRBV5-1
D: NA
size: medium-sized
DNA: TGCGCCAGAGTTCTGACGGGCCCTTATGGCTACACCTTC
CDR3: CARVLTGPYGYTF

J: TRBJ1-1
length: 14
V: TRBV10-3
D: NA
size: NA
DNA: TGTGCCATCACGTCGGGGGCTGTGAACACTGAAGCTTTCTTT
CDR3: CAITSGAVNTEAFF

J: TRBJ2-7
length: 14
V: TRBV18
D: NA
size: medium-sized
DNA: TGTGCCAGCTCACAGGACGGTCTCTCCTACGAGCAGTACTTC
CDR3: CASSQDGLSYEQYF

J: TRBJ2-5
length: 14
V: TRBV6-5
D: TRBD1
size: few
DNA: TGTGCCAGCAGTCAACAGGGGGCCTGGGAGACCCAGTACTTC
CDR3: CASSQQGAWETQYF

J: TRBJ2-5
length: 13
V: TRBV7-2
D: NA
size: NA
DNA: TGTGCCAGCAGCTTTAATAGCCGGGAGACCCAGTACTTC
CDR3: CASSFNSRETQYF

J: TRBJ2-3
length: 14
V: TRBV25-1
D: NA
size: NA
DNA: TGTGCCAGCAGTGAATATACCAGCACAGATACGCAGTATTTT
CDR3: CASSEYTSTDTQYF

J: TRBJ2-7
length: 14
V: TRBV5-1
D: NA
size: NA
DNA: TGCGCCAGCAGCCCGGACCCAGGGAACTCCGAGCAGTACTTC
CDR3: CASSPDPGNSEQYF

J: TRBJ1-2
length: 13
V: TRBV2
D: NA
size: NA
DNA: TGTGCCAAAGCCGGTGAGGGACTGCTGTTTTACACCTTC
CDR3: CAKAGEGLLFYTF

J: TRBJ2-3
length: 16
V: TRBV5-1
D: NA
size: NA
DNA: TGCGCCAGCAGCTTGTCTTACCAGCGGGTCACAGATACGCAGTATTTT
CDR3: CASSLSYQRVTDTQYF

J: TRBJ2-2
length: 15
V: TRBV9
D: NA
size: few
DNA: TGTGCCAGCAGCGGGGCACTCGCGAACACCGGGGAGCTGTTTTTT
CDR3: CASSGALANTGELFF

J: TRBJ2-5
length: 17
V: TRBV5-5
D: TRBD2
size: NA
DNA: TGTGCCAGCAGCCTGGGGGCTAGCGGGGGGGCCGGAGAGACCCAGTACTTC
CDR3: CASSLGASGGAGETQYF

J: TRBJ2-3
length: 16
V: TRBV4-1
D: NA
size: NA
DNA: TGCGCCAGCAGCCAAGATGAGGGCGTTAGCACAGATACGCAGTATTTT
CDR3: CASSQDEGVSTDTQYF

J: TRBJ2-1
length: 20
V: TRBV29-1
D: NA
size: NA
DNA: TGCAGCGTTGGCCTTCGGGACTCCTCCCTAATTTTAGAATCTTACAATGAGCAGTTCTTC
CDR3: CSVGLRDSSLILESYNEQFF

J: TRBJ1-2
length: 16
V: TRBV28
D: NA
size: NA
DNA: TGTGCCAGCAGTTTAGTAGGGGGGAGAGCTAACTATGGCTACACCTTC
CDR3: CASSLVGGRANYGYTF

J: TRBJ1-1
length: 16
V: TRBV5-6
D: NA
size: NA
DNA: TGTGCCAGCAGCCGCTCCAGTGGGGCTGTCCGCACTGAAGCTTTCTTT
CDR3: CASSRSSGAVRTEAFF

J: TRBJ2-7
length: 15
V: TRBV6-5
D: NA
size: NA
DNA: TGTGCCGCACACCGCGGGGCATCTGGGGCCTACGAGCAGTACTTC
CDR3: CAAHRGASGAYEQYF